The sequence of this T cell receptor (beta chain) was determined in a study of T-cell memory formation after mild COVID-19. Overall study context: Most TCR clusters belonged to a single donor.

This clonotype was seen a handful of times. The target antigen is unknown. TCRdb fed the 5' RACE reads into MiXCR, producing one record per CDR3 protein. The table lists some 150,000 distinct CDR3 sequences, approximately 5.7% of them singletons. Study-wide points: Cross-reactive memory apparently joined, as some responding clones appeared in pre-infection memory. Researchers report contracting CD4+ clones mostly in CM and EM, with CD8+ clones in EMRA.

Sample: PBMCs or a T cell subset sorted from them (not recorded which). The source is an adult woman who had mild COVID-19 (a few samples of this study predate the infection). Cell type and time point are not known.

For the CDR3, the DNA is TGTGCCAGCACCACTTCAGGCGGGGGAGGCACCGGGGAGCTGTTTTTT. It translates to CASTTSGGGGTGELFF. V and J are TRBV12-3 or TRBV12-4 and TRBJ2-2, with TRBD2 identical over 7 bases. This CDR3 has 16 residues. With 7 bases clipped from V and 4 bases from J, the junction kept 12 bases outside the gene matches.